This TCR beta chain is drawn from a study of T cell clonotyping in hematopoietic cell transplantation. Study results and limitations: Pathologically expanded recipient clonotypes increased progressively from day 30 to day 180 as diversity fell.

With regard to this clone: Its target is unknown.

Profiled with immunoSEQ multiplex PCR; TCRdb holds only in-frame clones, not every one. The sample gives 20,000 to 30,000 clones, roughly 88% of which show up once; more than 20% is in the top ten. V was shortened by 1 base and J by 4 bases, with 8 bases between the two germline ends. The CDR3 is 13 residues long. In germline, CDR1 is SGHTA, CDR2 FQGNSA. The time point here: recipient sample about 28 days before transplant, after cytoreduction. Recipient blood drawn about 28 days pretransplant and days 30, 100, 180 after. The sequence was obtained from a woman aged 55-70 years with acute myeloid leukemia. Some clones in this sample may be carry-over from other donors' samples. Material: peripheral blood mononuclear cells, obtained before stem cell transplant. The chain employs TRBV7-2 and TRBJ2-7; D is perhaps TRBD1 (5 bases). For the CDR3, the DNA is TGTGCCAGCAGCTTAGGACAGCAGTACGAGCAGTACTTC. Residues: CASSLGQQYEQYF.